Listed below are T cell receptor beta chains from one sample, sequenced in a study of cytomegalovirus exposure and HLA in healthy donors. Sequencing was performed with immunoSEQ multiplex PCR; in TCRdb, only in-frame clones are kept and a portion is missing. This table holds fewer than 200,000 clones, roughly 80% found once. The sample consisted of PBMCs. These receptor sequences come from a man aged 25-45 years in good health and CMV-seronegative. Each CDR3 is given with its conserved first and last residue. The D gene is left open where the match is weak. A clone size is listed for some rows: how often the clone was seen (once, few, many), or a class if it is expanded.

TRBJ1-2 | TRBD1 | - | TRBV2 | TGTGCCAGCAATCCGGGACAGGGCCCTTATGGCTACACCTTC | CASNPGQGPYGYTF
TRBJ2-7 | TRBD1 | - | TRBV5-1 | TGCGCCACCCCCGACAGGGGGGAACGGGAGGCCTCCTACGAGCAGTACTTC | CATPDRGEREASYEQYF
TRBJ2-3 | TRBD1 | - | TRBV18 | TGTGCCAGCTCACCCGGACAGGGGCGGACAGATACGCAGTATTTT | CASSPGQGRTDTQYF
TRBJ1-1 | TRBD1 | - | TRBV18 | TGTGCCAGCTCACCACTACTCGGAGACAGGGGTGGTGAAGCTTTCTTT | CASSPLLGDRGGEAFF
TRBJ1-1 | - | - | TRBV27 | TGTGCCAGCAGTTTGTCGACAGGAGGGAACACTGAAGCTTTCTTT | CASSLSTGGNTEAFF
TRBJ2-7 | - | - | TRBV9 | TGTGCCAGCAGCCCCGGGACACGGGTCTACGAGCAGTACTTC | CASSPGTRVYEQYF
TRBJ2-3 | TRBD1 | - | TRBV27 | TGTGCCAGCAGTAGGACAGGGGCCACAGATACGCAGTATTTT | CASSRTGATDTQYF
TRBJ1-4 | - | - | TRBV5-1 | TGCGCCAGCAGCGGGGGCTCAGCTAATGAAAAACTGTTTTTT | CASSGGSANEKLFF
TRBJ2-7 | TRBD2 | few | TRBV2 | TGTGCCAGCAGTGAACTTGGACTAGCGGAATACGAGCAGTACTTC | CASSELGLAEYEQYF
TRBJ1-1 | - | - | TRBV7-2 | TGTGCCAGCAGCCCGTCGAGCACTGAAGCTTTCTTT | CASSPSSTEAFF
TRBJ2-2 | TRBD2 | - | TRBV6-4 | TGTGCCAGCAGTGACTCATGGACGGCGGGAGGGCCCTCGGGGGAGCTGTTTTTT | CASSDSWTAGGPSGELFF
TRBJ1-1 | - | - | TRBV6-1 | TGTGCCAGCAGGCAGGGGCTGAACACTGAAGCTTTCTTT | CASRQGLNTEAFF
TRBJ1-2 | - | - | TRBV19 | TGTGCCAGTAGTACCCAGGGGCTTAATGGCTACACCTTC | CASSTQGLNGYTF
TRBJ2-5 | TRBD1 | - | TRBV4-1 | TGCGCCAGCAGCCAGCTCGGGACAGGGGGAGAGACCCAGTACTTC | CASSQLGTGGETQYF
TRBJ2-2 | - | - | TRBV19 | TGTGCCAGTAGTATTTTTCAGGGGGGCACCGGGGAGCTGTTTTTT | CASSIFQGGTGELFF
TRBJ2-3 | - | once | TRBV14 | TGTGCCAGCAGCCCCTTAGGGGGGGGTGGAACAGATACGCAGTATTTT | CASSPLGGGGTDTQYF
TRBJ1-2 | - | - | TRBV4-3 | TGCGCCAGCAGCGGCCGGACTGCCTATGGCTACACCTTC | CASSGRTAYGYTF
TRBJ1-4 | TRBD1 | - | TRBV7-9 | TGTGCCAGCAGGCCCTCCGGGACAGGGAGTGAAAAACTGTTTTTT | CASRPSGTGSEKLFF
TRBJ1-5 | - | - | TRBV28 | TGTGCCAGTAGTTACGAGGATGGGCCCCAGCATTTT | CASSYEDGPQHF
TRBJ1-2 | - | - | TRBV7-9 | TGTGCCAGCAGGTTAAGGTCGGGTAACTATGGCTACACCTTC | CASRLRSGNYGYTF
TRBJ2-1 | - | - | TRBV5-4 | TGTGCCAGCTCCTTGGGGGCTTCCTTATACAATGAGCAGTTCTTC | CASSLGASLYNEQFF
TRBJ2-7 | - | - | TRBV18 | TGTGCCAGCTCGAACAATCCGTCCCCCTACGAGCAGTACTTC | CASSNNPSPYEQYF
TRBJ2-7 | - | - | TRBV4-2 | TGTGCCAGCAGCCATCAGGGGTTGGAGCAGTACTTC | CASSHQGLEQYF
TRBJ1-2 | - | - | TRBV7-9 | TGTGCCAGCAGCCACGAACGGGGGGCAGCCGCCCCTAACTACGGCTACACCTTC | CASSHERGAAAPNYGYTF
TRBJ2-7 | TRBD2 | - | TRBV27 | TGTGCCAGCAGACCAGCGGGATCGGCGTACGAGCAGTACTTC | CASRPAGSAYEQYF
TRBJ1-2 | TRBD1 | - | TRBV2 | TGTGCCAGCAGTGTAGCGGACAGGGGCAGCCAAGAGTATGGCTACACCTTC | CASSVADRGSQEYGYTF
TRBJ1-1 | - | - | TRBV5-5 | TGTGCCAGCAGCCTGGAAGCACAGGGTTACACTGAAGCTTTCTTT | CASSLEAQGYTEAFF
TRBJ2-2 | - | - | TRBV9 | TGTGCCAGCAGCGCTTCCGGTCGGACAACCGGGGAGCTGTTTTTT | CASSASGRTTGELFF
TRBJ1-1 | - | - | TRBV28 | TGTGCCAGCAGTCCCACAGGGCTGAACACTGAAGCTTTCTTT | CASSPTGLNTEAFF
TRBJ1-2 | - | - | TRBV2 | TGTGCCAGCAGTGAACAGACAGCTAACTATGGCTACACCTTC | CASSEQTANYGYTF
TRBJ2-1 | TRBD1 | - | TRBV5-1 | TGCGCCAGCAGCACCGGACAGGGTCTCTACAATGAGCAGTTCTTC | CASSTGQGLYNEQFF